Shown below are 21 T cell receptor beta chains from a single sample sequenced in a study of cytomegalovirus exposure and HLA in healthy donors. The primer mix had 60 Vbeta and 13 Jbeta primers. Method: immunoSEQ multiplex PCR; TCRdb's copy keeps in-frame clones and lacks some. The table lists 74,000 or so clones, 77% of them singletons. Sequenced material: PBMCs. The source is a man in his fifties or sixties in good health and CMV-seropositive.

The rearrangement links TRBV5-4 to TRBJ2-1, with 8 bases lining up with TRBD1. Trimming cost V 4 bases and J 6 bases; bases outside gene matches: 6. This CDR3 comprises 14 residues. CDR1 is SGHNT and CDR2 is YYREEE in the germline V gene (reference sequence). The CDR3 bases are TGTGCCAGCAGCCAAGGACAGGGTACCAATGAGCAGTTCTTC. Amino acid sequence: CASSQGQGTNEQFF.

This chain links TRBV6-5 with TRBJ2-1; TRBD2 agrees at 9 bases. CDR3 length: 15 amino acids. Trimming took 6 bases from V and 2 from J; bases not matched to a gene: 5. Germline CDR1 MNHEY, CDR2 SVGAGI. As DNA, the CDR3 is TGTGCCAGCAGCTTAGCGGGAGCGGCCTACAATGAGCAGTTCTTC. Translating gives CASSLAGAAYNEQFF.

The chain carries TRBV19 and TRBJ1-2, with D unclear. This CDR3 has 15 residues. From germline, CDR1 is LNHDA and CDR2 SQIVND (reference sequence). V was cut by 3 bases and J by 0 bases, with 11 bases left in between. The CDR3 region is CASSMASPTNYGYTF. Here the CDR3 DNA reads TGTGCCAGTAGTATGGCCTCTCCGACTAACTATGGCTACACCTTC.

The rearrangement uses TRBV10-3 and TRBJ2-3, with 8 bases lining up with TRBD1. Looked up from germline, CDR1 is ENHRY and CDR2 is SYGVKD. The V gene end was trimmed by 5 bases and the J gene end by 8 bases; junction bases not matched to a gene: 6. The CDR3 loop spans 13 amino acids. CDR3 sequence (DNA): TGTGCCATCAGTCCGCAGGGGGCGGCTACGCAGTATTTT. Translated, it gives CAISPQGAATQYF.

The chain couples TRBV11-1 to TRBJ2-3; TRBD2 aligns across 12 bases. J lost 0 bases, V lost 5 bases, and 6 bases had no gene match. The CDR3 is made up of 17 amino acids. Germline V lookup: CDR1 SGHAT, CDR2 FQDESV (reference sequence). This chain's CDR3 is CASSLLAGGPSTDTQYF. DNA of the CDR3: TGTGCCAGCAGCCTGCTAGCGGGAGGGCCTAGCACAGATACGCAGTATTTT.

The chain uses TRBV7-2 and TRBJ2-7; 8 nucleotides align to TRBD2. Germline CDR1 SGHTA, CDR2 FQGNSA. Unmatched junction bases numbered 13, after V lost 4 bases and J lost 5 bases. CDR3 length: 16 residues. CDR3: CASSSPRMGSGNEQYF. CDR3 nucleotides: TGTGCCAGCAGCTCCCCTAGGATGGGTAGCGGGAACGAGCAGTACTTC.

This clone was observed a handful of times. V usage is TRBV7-9 and J usage is TRBJ1-4, with D perhaps matching TRBD1 (6 bases). Trimming removed 3 bases from V and 0 bases from J, with 11 bases in between. The CDR3 contains 16 residues. Germline values: CDR1 SEHNR, CDR2 FQNEAQ (reference sequence). CDR3 loop: CASSLGATPTNEKLFF. The CDR3 DNA reads as TGTGCCAGCAGCTTGGGGGCGACCCCAACTAATGAAAAACTGTTTTTT.

The chain uses TRBV6-5 and TRBJ1-2; D gene uncertain. The V end lost 2 bases, the J end lost 4 bases, and 8 bases lay between the germline ends. Germline V gives CDR1 MNHEY, CDR2 SVGAGI. The CDR3 has 13 amino acids. In DNA, the CDR3 is TGTGCCAGCAGTTACGCCAGGTCCTATGGCTACACCTTC. Amino acids: CASSYARSYGYTF.

The chain recombines TRBV14 with TRBJ2-1; 8 bases fit TRBD2. J gave up 6 bases and V 2 bases, and 12 bases lay outside the gene matches. Germline V lookup: CDR1 SGHDN, CDR2 FVKESK. The CDR3 spans 17 residues. The CDR3 bases are TGTGCCAGCAGCCAATCTTCGGGAGGGAGAATCCTCAATGAGCAGTTCTTC. It codes for CASSQSSGGRILNEQFF.

This clone was seen more than once but under ten times. The genes are TRBV30 and TRBJ2-7, with 7 bases aligning to TRBD1. V dropped 3 bases and J dropped 2; count of bases not matched to a gene: 4. The CDR3 has 13 residues. Germline CDR1 reads GTSNPN; CDR2 reads SVGIG (reference sequence). CDR3 region: CAWRTGSTYEQYF. CDR3 in DNA: TGTGCCTGGAGGACAGGGAGTACCTACGAGCAGTACTTC.

This clone was seen just once. This chain joins TRBV6-5 and TRBJ1-5; D gene unclear. The CDR3 covers 15 residues. The germline V gene has CDR1 MNHEY and CDR2 SVGAGI. Trimming removed 5 bases at V and 4 bases at J, with 15 bases between. CDR3 region: CASSLEGGPNQPQHF. CDR3 nucleotides: TGTGCCAGCAGTCTAGAGGGAGGTCCAAATCAGCCCCAGCATTTT.

This clone has a handful of counts. The V and J genes are TRBV5-1 and TRBJ2-7; 8 nucleotides line up with TRBD1. Germline trimming cut 3 bases from V and 7 bases from J; bases unmatched to any gene: 6. Germline V gene sequence: CDR1 SGHRS, CDR2 YFSETQ. CDR3 size: 13 residues. CDR3 protein: CASSSGTGLEQYF. The CDR3 coding sequence is TGCGCCAGCAGCTCTGGGACAGGTCTAGAGCAGTACTTC.

This clone appeared a single time. J is TRBJ2-3 and V is TRBV5-4; 10 positions match TRBD2. Germline V gives CDR1 SGHNT, CDR2 YYREEE (reference sequence). This CDR3 spans 17 amino acids. V lost 4 bases and J lost 3; bases outside the gene matches: 11. The CDR3 DNA reads as TGTGCCAGCAGCCCAAAACAAGCGGGAGGGCCTACAGATACGCAGTATTTT. It codes for CASSPKQAGGPTDTQYF.

V and J are TRBV19 and TRBJ2-3, with 13 bases identical to TRBD2. CDR3 length: 17 residues. Germline CDR1 reads LNHDA; CDR2 reads SQIVND (reference sequence). The V gene end was trimmed by 5 bases and the J gene end by 5 bases; junction bases not matched to a gene: 10. The CDR3 DNA follows: TGTGCCAGTAGTCCCCTCGGACTAGCGGGAGCGGGAGATACGCAGTATTTT. Translated, it gives CASSPLGLAGAGDTQYF.

This chain joins TRBV7-2 and TRBJ1-6, with 8 nucleotides matching TRBD1. The CDR3 has 14 amino acids. The V segment lost 5 bases and the J segment 11 bases; nucleotides outside the gene matches: 8. Germline V CDR1 and CDR2: SGHTA, FQGNSA. The CDR3 nucleotides are TGTGCCAGCAGCCGCGGGACAGGCCGGCCACCCCTCCACTTT. Translated, it gives CASSRGTGRPPLHF.

V gene TRBV27 combines with J gene TRBJ2-1; 12 nucleotides agree with TRBD2. The CDR3 totals 15 residues. The V gene's germline CDR1 is MNHEY and CDR2 SMNVEV (reference sequence). The trim removed 4 bases at V and 14 bases at J, leaving 12 bases unmatched. As DNA, the CDR3 is TGTGCCAGCAGTTCCTGGACTAGCGGGGCTTTCGGAGAGTTCTTC. Protein product: CASSSWTSGAFGEFF.

The chain has TRBV7-9 and TRBJ2-7; 12 bases match TRBD2. The CDR3 sequence is 19 residues long. The V gene end was trimmed by 4 bases and the J gene end by 3 bases; junction bases not matched to a gene: 16. CDR1 and CDR2 from the germline V gene are SEHNR and FQNEAQ (reference sequence). This CDR3 is CASSSRLAGADVGVYEQYF. CDR3 sequence (DNA): TGTGCCAGCAGCTCCAGACTAGCGGGAGCCGACGTGGGTGTCTACGAGCAGTACTTC. Full variable domain (missing parts from reference TRBV7-9 and TRBJ2-7): DTGVSQNPRHKITKRGQNVTFRCDPISEHNRLYWYRQTLGQGPEFLTYFQNEAQLEKSRLLSDRFSAERPKGSFSTLEIQRTEQGDSAMYLCASSSRLAGADVGVYEQYFGPGTRLTVT.

This clone was counted a few times. This chain joins TRBV5-4 and TRBJ2-7; 7 nucleotides agree with TRBD2. V gave up 0 bases and J gave up 1 base; unmatched junction bases: 7. Germline V lookup: CDR1 SGHNT, CDR2 YYREEE (reference sequence). This CDR3 is built from 16 residues. The CDR3 DNA reads as TGTGCCAGCAGCTTGGCACGCGGGAGTGGATCCTACGAGCAGTACTTC. Residues: CASSLARGSGSYEQYF. Full variable domain (outside the CDR3, taken from reference TRBV5-4 and TRBJ2-7): ETGVTQSPTHLIKTRGQQVTLRCSSQSGHNTVSWYQQALGQGPQFIFQYYREEENGRGNFPPRFSGLQFPNYSSELNVNALELDDSALYLCASSLARGSGSYEQYFGPGTRLTVT.

The chain employs TRBV6-1 and TRBJ2-5; the match to TRBD2 covers 9 bases. V dropped 2 bases and J dropped 5; count of bases not matched to a gene: 9. CDR1 and CDR2 from the germline V gene are MNHNS and SASEGT. The CDR3 runs to 16 residues. CDR3 coding DNA: TGTGCCAGCAGTGAATTTGCTAGCGGGGCTAGGGAGACCCAGTACTTC. It is translated as CASSEFASGARETQYF.

The chain combines TRBV11-1 with TRBJ2-1; a possible D gene is TRBD2 (6 bases). V shed 4 bases and J shed 0 bases, with 7 bases lying between them. This CDR3 is 14 amino acids long. The germline V gene encodes CDR1 SGHAT and CDR2 FQDESV (reference sequence). CDR3 region: CASSSGDSYNEQFF. The CDR3 DNA reads TGTGCCAGCAGCTCGGGGGACTCCTACAATGAGCAGTTCTTC.

The chain combines TRBV6-6 with TRBJ1-2; D is undetermined. The CDR3 covers 12 residues. CDR1 is MNHNY and CDR2 is SVGAGI in the germline V gene (reference sequence). Trimming left V 6 bases short and J 2 bases short, with 7 bases between. The CDR3 here is CASSDKNYGYTF. CDR3 in DNA: TGTGCCAGCAGCGACAAAAACTATGGCTACACCTTC.